This TCR beta chain stems from a study of T cells in tuberculosis. V lost 6 bases and J 5 bases, leaving 14 bases between the germline ends. The germline gives CDR1 MNHNS, CDR2 SASEGT. CDR3 length: 14 residues. TCRdb keeps only in-frame clones here, not all; method: immunoSEQ multiplex PCR. The sample records 30,000 to 40,000 clones, approximately 96% being singletons. Overall study results and limits: Active tuberculosis patients had shorter CDR3-alpha; the beta difference was nonsignificant. Samples were chosen by availability of cryopreserved specimens. Smaller distances to GMM-specific TCRs suggested their expansion in active tuberculosis.

Each clinical donor contributed on average about 100,000 T cells from unsorted cryopreserved PBMC. In regard to this clone: The target antigen is unknown.

The sample taken for sequencing was PBMCs. This TCR derives from a donor between 10 and 29 years old with latent tuberculosis or without tuberculosis infection. The chain links TRBV6-1 to TRBJ1-5; a weak D match, TRBD1 (5 bases). The chain's CDR3 is CASRVGPGDQPQHF. CDR3 in DNA: TGTGCCAGCAGGGTCGGCCCGGGGGATCAGCCCCAGCATTTT.